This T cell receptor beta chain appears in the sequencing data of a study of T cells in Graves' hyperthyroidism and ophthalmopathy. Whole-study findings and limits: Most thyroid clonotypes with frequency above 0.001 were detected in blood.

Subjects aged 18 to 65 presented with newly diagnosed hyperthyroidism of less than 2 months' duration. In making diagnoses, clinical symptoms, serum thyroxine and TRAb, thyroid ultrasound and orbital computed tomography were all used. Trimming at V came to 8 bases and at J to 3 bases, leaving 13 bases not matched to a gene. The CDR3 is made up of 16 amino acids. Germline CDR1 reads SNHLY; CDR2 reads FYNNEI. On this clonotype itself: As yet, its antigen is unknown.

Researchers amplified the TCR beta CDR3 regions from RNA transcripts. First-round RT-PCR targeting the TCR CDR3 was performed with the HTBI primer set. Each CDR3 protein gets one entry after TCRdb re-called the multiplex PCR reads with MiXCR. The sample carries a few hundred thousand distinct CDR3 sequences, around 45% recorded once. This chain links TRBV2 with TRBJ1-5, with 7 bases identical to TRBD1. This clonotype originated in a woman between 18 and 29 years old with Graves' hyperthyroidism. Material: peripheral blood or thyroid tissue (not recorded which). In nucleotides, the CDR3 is TGTGCCAGCTCACCCCCCTTCAGGGGGAACAATCAGCCCCAGCATTTT. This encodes CASSPPFRGNNQPQHF.